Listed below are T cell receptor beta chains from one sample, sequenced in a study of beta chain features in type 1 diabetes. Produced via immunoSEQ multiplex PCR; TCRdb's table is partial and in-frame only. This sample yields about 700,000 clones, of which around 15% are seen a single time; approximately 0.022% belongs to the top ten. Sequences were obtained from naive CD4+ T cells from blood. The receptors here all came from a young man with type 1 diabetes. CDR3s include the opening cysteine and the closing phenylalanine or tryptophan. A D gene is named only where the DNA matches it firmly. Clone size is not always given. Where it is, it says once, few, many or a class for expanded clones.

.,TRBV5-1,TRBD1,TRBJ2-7,TGCGCCAGCAGCCTATGGACAGGTCCTACCTACGAGCAGTACTTC,CASSLWTGPTYEQYF
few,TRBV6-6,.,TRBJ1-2,TGTGCCAGCAATGGAGCAGTTCTGAATGGCTACACCTTC,CASNGAVLNGYTF
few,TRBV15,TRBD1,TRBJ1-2,TGTGCCACCAGCGAGGGGGGACAGGGGCCCTATGGCTACACCTTC,CATSEGGQGPYGYTF
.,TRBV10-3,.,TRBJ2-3,TGTGCCACCGTTGGCCTAGCCACAGATACGCAGTATTTT,CATVGLATDTQYF
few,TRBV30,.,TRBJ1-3,TGTGCCTGGAGTGTAAGCAGGAGCTCTGGAAACACCATATATTTT,CAWSVSRSSGNTIYF
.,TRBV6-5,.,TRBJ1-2,TGTGCCAGCAGTGAATCCGACAGATACTATGGCTACACCTTC,CASSESDRYYGYTF
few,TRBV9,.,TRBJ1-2,TGTGCCAGCAGCGTCTCCGGACAAGTCTATGGCTACACCTTC,CASSVSGQVYGYTF
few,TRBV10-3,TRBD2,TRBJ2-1,TGTGCCATCAGGGAGGGACTAGCGGGGGCGGATGAGCAGTTCTTC,CAIREGLAGADEQFF
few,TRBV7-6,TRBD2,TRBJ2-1,TGTGCCAGCAGCTTAGGGACTAGCGTCCGGGATGAGCAGTTCTTC,CASSLGTSVRDEQFF
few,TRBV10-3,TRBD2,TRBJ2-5,TGTGCCATCAGTGAGGGGCTAGCGGGGGCAGAGACCCAGTACTTC,CAISEGLAGAETQYF
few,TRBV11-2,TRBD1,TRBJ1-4,TGTGCCAGCAGAAGGCCGCCGACAGGGAAGGCAACTAATGAAAAACTGTTTTTT,CASRRPPTGKATNEKLFF
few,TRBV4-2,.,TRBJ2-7,TGTGCCAGCAGCCAAGCCATGACGGACTCTTACGAGCAGTACTTC,CASSQAMTDSYEQYF